What follows are 25 T cell receptor beta chains derived from one specimen sequenced in a study of blood T cells in healthy people across ages. The second PCR ran about 6 to 11 cycles with a sample-barcoded 5' primer and J-beta primers. TCRdb itself ran the 5' RACE reads through MiXCR, one entry per CDR3 protein. The sample includes about 1.8 million distinct CDR3 sequences, roughly 52% of them seen just once. The source material was blood. These receptors originate from a woman between 40 and 50 years old in good health.

This clonotype was picked up many times. This chain uses TRBV5-1 with TRBJ2-1; 8 bases fit TRBD1. The CDR3 spans 13 residues. Germline loops: CDR1 SGHRS, CDR2 YFSETQ. V was pared by 4 bases and J by 8 bases, with 5 bases of the junction left unmatched. CDR3 nucleotides: TGCGCCAGCAGCCCTGGGACAGGCGATGAGCAGTTCTTC. This gives the protein CASSPGTGDEQFF.

The chain uses TRBV7-2 and TRBJ2-4; 10 bases fit TRBD2. CDR1 is SGHTA, CDR2 FQGNSA, per germline. This CDR3 spans 14 amino acids. J was trimmed by 13 bases and V by 1 base; bases with no gene match: 7. The CDR3 here is CASSLEALAGMQYF. CDR3 sequence (DNA): TGTGCCAGCAGCTTAGAGGCACTAGCGGGGATGCAGTACTTC.

The V and J genes are TRBV10-3 and TRBJ2-3; TRBD1 aligns across 12 bases. The germline gives CDR1 ENHRY, CDR2 SYGVKD. The ends lost 4 bases at V and 6 bases at J; junction bases unmatched: 8. This CDR3 is 16 amino acids long. CDR3 coding DNA: TGTGCCATCAGTGGCCCCCCGGGACAGGGGGCCGATACGCAGTATTTT. Translated, it gives CAISGPPGQGADTQYF.

This clonotype turned up a few times. This chain connects TRBV7-2 to TRBJ2-2; tentatively, D is TRBD1 (5 bases). V was trimmed by 5 bases and J by 1 base, leaving 11 bases between them. The germline V gene has CDR1 SGHTA and CDR2 FQGNSA. This CDR3 spans 15 amino acids. CDR3 in amino acids: CASSRDRGNTGELFF. CDR3 nucleotides: TGTGCCAGCAGCCGAGACAGAGGGAACACCGGGGAGCTGTTTTTT.

V usage is TRBV10-3 and J usage is TRBJ2-1, with a tentative D call TRBD1 (6 bases). Germline CDR1 and CDR2: ENHRY and SYGVKD. The V gene lost 8 bases and the J gene lost 10 bases, with 6 bases spanning the gap. This CDR3 spans 9 amino acids. The CDR3 is CAIGQEQFF. The CDR3 coding sequence is TGTGCCATCGGACAGGAGCAGTTCTTC.

The gene calls are TRBV20-1 and TRBJ2-7, with 8 bases identical to TRBD1. The CDR3 runs 16 residues. Germline trimming cut 3 bases from V and 7 bases from J; bases unmatched to any gene: 17. CDR1 is DFQATT, CDR2 SNEGSKA, per germline (reference sequence). CDR3 DNA sequence: TGCAGTGCTAGTCCAATTGACAGGGGCACCGGCAATGAGCAGTACTTC. Translating it yields CSASPIDRGTGNEQYF.

The table lists this clonotype with a few counts. The chain links TRBV11-1 to TRBJ2-4; 7 nucleotides align to TRBD2. This CDR3 region has 15 residues. Germline CDR1 and CDR2: SGHAT and FQDESV (reference sequence). Trimming removed 4 bases from V and 9 bases from J; junction bases left unmatched: 12. Here the CDR3 reads CASSSGPRTGGIQYF. CDR3 DNA sequence: TGTGCCAGCAGCTCGGGACCGCGAACGGGGGGCATTCAGTACTTC. Supplemented by reference TRBV11-1 and TRBJ2-4, the full variable domain reads EAEVAQSPRYKITEKSQAVAFWCDPISGHATLYWYRQILGQGPELLVQFQDESVVDDSQLPKDRFSAERLKGVDSTLKIQPAELGDSAMYLCASSSGPRTGGIQYFGAGTRLSVL.

This clonotype was seen only a few times. The genes are TRBV7-9 and TRBJ2-6; D is undetermined. The germline V and J ends were trimmed by 6 bases and 2 bases, with 11 bases remaining between them. The CDR3 length is 15 residues. In germline, CDR1 is SEHNR, CDR2 FQNEAQ (reference sequence). This CDR3 is CASSSSTPGANVLTF. CDR3 in DNA: TGTGCCAGCAGTTCATCCACCCCTGGGGCCAACGTCCTGACTTTC. The variable domain in full, completed from reference TRBV7-9 and TRBJ2-6, reads DTGVSQNPRHKITKRGQNVTFRCDPISEHNRLYWYRQTLGQGPEFLTYFQNEAQLEKSRLLSDRFSAERPKGSFSTLEIQRTEQGDSAMYLCASSSSTPGANVLTFGAGSRLTVL.

The chain has TRBV20-1 and TRBJ2-5; tentatively, D is TRBD1 (6 bases). The J call is doubtful: the DNA matches TRBJ2-7 better. The CDR3 runs to 13 residues. Germline values: CDR1 DFQATT, CDR2 SNEGSKA (reference sequence). CDR3 bases: TGCAGTGCTACACTCACAGGGACCCACGAGCAGTACTTC. This translates into CSATLTGTHEQYF.

DNA for the CDR3: TGTGCCAGCAGCCCCGGGACAGGGGGCACCAGGTTAGAGACCCAGTACTTC. Its translation: CASSPGTGGTRLETQYF. The chain has TRBV5-6 and TRBJ2-5; 12 bases are a match to TRBD1. V lost 4 bases, J lost 4 bases, and 11 bases stayed unmatched. The germline gives CDR1 SGHDT, CDR2 YYEEEE. The CDR3 contains 17 residues.

CDR3 bases: TGTGCCAGCAGTCCCTCGGGACGGGGGACTAGCACAGATACGCAGTATTTT. Its protein is CASSPSGRGTSTDTQYF. The chain carries TRBV28 and TRBJ2-3, with D perhaps matching TRBD2 (6 bases). The CDR3 covers 17 residues. Trimming took off 5 bases at V and 0 bases at J, with 18 bases between the two ends. Germline V gene data show CDR1 as MDHEN and CDR2 as SYDVKM.

The chain joins TRBV5-1 to TRBJ2-1; D might be TRBD1 or TRBD2, each matching 6 bases. Trimming shortened V by 0 bases and J by 3 bases, and 28 bases separated the two germline ends. Germline V lookup: CDR1 SGHRS, CDR2 YFSETQ. The CDR3 runs to 21 residues. CDR3 DNA sequence: TGCGCCAGCAGCTTGGTAGGAGGGGGTGTCTCCGGCACGGTGTACTACAATGAGCAGTTCTTC. Encoded protein: CASSLVGGGVSGTVYYNEQFF.

The V and J genes are TRBV4-3 and TRBJ1-5; 8 bases agree with TRBD1. Trimming removed 4 bases from V and 6 bases from J; junction bases left unmatched: 8. The germline CDR1 and CDR2 sequences are LGHNA and YSLEER. This CDR3 spans 15 amino acids. CDR3 sequence: CASSLDREGSQPQHF. DNA of the CDR3: TGCGCCAGCAGCCTGGACAGGGAAGGCAGTCAGCCCCAGCATTTT.

This clonotype was counted between two and nine times. The V gene is TRBV28, the J gene TRBJ1-2; 7 bases match TRBD1. There are 13 residues in the CDR3. CDR1 is MDHEN and CDR2 is SYDVKM in the germline V gene. After removal of 7 bases from V and 4 bases from J, the junction contained 6 bases not matched to a gene. This CDR3 reads CASMPGGSYGYTF. The DNA of the CDR3 is TGTGCCAGCATGCCAGGGGGAAGCTATGGCTACACCTTC.

The chain couples TRBV6-2 or TRBV6-3 to TRBJ2-1; TRBD2 aligns across 7 bases. After removal of 6 bases from V and 6 bases from J, the junction contained 11 bases not matched to a gene. Germline V gene data show CDR1 as MNHEY and CDR2 as SVGEGT. The CDR3 consists of 15 residues. This CDR3 is CASSLLADWLNEQFF. The DNA for the CDR3 is TGTGCCAGCAGCTTGCTAGCGGACTGGCTCAATGAGCAGTTCTTC.

DNA of the CDR3: TGCGCCAGCAGCCAAGATGCAGGGGCCTACGACCCCTACGAGCAGTACTTC. This codes for CASSQDAGAYDPYEQYF. The rearrangement links TRBV4-3 to TRBJ2-4; perhaps TRBD1 as D (6 bases). With the DNA end fitting TRBJ2-7 better, the J assignment may be wrong. The CDR3 length is 17 residues. The germline V gene has CDR1 LGHNA and CDR2 YSLEER.

In DNA, the CDR3 is TGTGCCAGCAGCCGATCGACTGGCCGCGGCTACGAGCAGTACTTC. The encoded protein is CASSRSTGRGYEQYF. The chain links TRBV7-8 to TRBJ2-7, with D unclear. The CDR3 is 15 residues long. Trimming took off 5 bases at V and 3 bases at J, with 17 bases between the two ends. Germline CDR1 SGHVS, CDR2 FQNEAQ.

This rearrangement joins TRBV7-2 to TRBJ2-5; TRBD2 aligns across 11 bases. The end of the DNA fits TRBJ2-7 better, so the J call may be wrong. The CDR3 runs 14 residues. Germline assignment: CDR1 SGHTA and CDR2 FQGNSA. The CDR3 reads CASSGTSGPYEQYF. Here the CDR3 DNA reads TGTGCCAGCAGCGGGACTAGCGGCCCCTACGAGCAGTACTTC.

This clonotype appeared a few times. The chain links TRBV29-1 to TRBJ2-7; D gene uncertain. V gave up 4 bases and J gave up 0 bases, with 10 bases separating them. The germline gives CDR1 SQVTM, CDR2 ANQGSEA. This CDR3 comprises 13 residues. Here the CDR3 reads CSVVDALSYEQYF. The CDR3 DNA is TGCAGCGTTGTTGACGCCCTCTCCTACGAGCAGTACTTC.

V gene TRBV20-1 combines with J gene TRBJ2-1; 9 bases line up with TRBD2. Germline V gives CDR1 DFQATT, CDR2 SNEGSKA (reference sequence). The CDR3 contains 16 residues. With V trimmed by 6 bases and J by 3 bases, 12 bases remained unmatched. In DNA, the CDR3 is TGCAGTGCCAGGCCCAGGTGGCGGGGGGGCTACAATGAGCAGTTCTTC. This codes for CSARPRWRGGYNEQFF.

This rearrangement joins TRBV11-3 to TRBJ2-3; D remains unclear. The V end was cut by 1 base, the J end by 9 bases, with 20 bases between. The germline CDR1 and CDR2 sequences are SGHNT and YENEEA. CDR3 size: 16 residues. The CDR3 DNA sequence: TGTGCCAGCAGCTTAGGTCTGAGCCCCCCGGCCGAGACGCAGTATTTT. The encoded protein is CASSLGLSPPAETQYF.

V and J are TRBV7-9 and TRBJ2-3; D unresolved. V gave up 5 bases and J gave up 0 bases, with 15 bases separating them. This CDR3 has 16 residues. The germline CDR1 and CDR2 sequences are SEHNR and FQNEAQ (reference sequence). CDR3 DNA sequence: TGTGCCAGCAGCGTTAACCGGGTCCATAGCACAGATACGCAGTATTTT. The encoded protein is CASSVNRVHSTDTQYF.

This chain links TRBV27 with TRBJ2-3; D is undetermined. The V and J ends lost 0 bases and 7 bases respectively, with 8 bases between them. The CDR3 is 13 residues long. The V gene's germline CDR1 is MNHEY and CDR2 SMNVEV (reference sequence). The CDR3 DNA follows: TGTGCCAGCAGTTTATCGCCCCCGCATACGCAGTATTTT. This gives the protein CASSLSPPHTQYF.

The chain links TRBV5-5 to TRBJ2-5, with D maybe TRBD2 (6 bases). V lost 4 bases, J lost 1 base, and 11 bases lay in between. CDR1 and CDR2 from the germline V gene are SGHKS and YYEKEE (reference sequence). CDR3 length: 14 residues. CDR3 nucleotides: TGTGCCAGCAGCGCGGGACCGATCCAAGAGACCCAGTACTTC. Translating it yields CASSAGPIQETQYF.

In this sample, this clonotype turned up once. The rearrangement links TRBV28 to TRBJ2-1; D call uncertain. Gene TRBJ2-7 matches the end of the DNA better, so the J call may be wrong. Germline V gives CDR1 MDHEN, CDR2 SYDVKM. The CDR3 is 13 amino acids. CDR3 protein: CASSLRTYNEQYF. The DNA for the CDR3 is TGTGCCAGCAGTTTAAGGACCTACAATGAGCAGTACTTC.